The next 30 T cell receptor beta chains were all read from a single sample in a study of blood T cell repertoires in COVID-19. The table came from immunoSEQ multiplex PCR; TCRdb's copy has only in-frame clones and leaves some out. The sample records 250,000 to 350,000 clones, approximately 88% being singletons. The sample consisted of peripheral blood. The receptors shown here come from a human donor with COVID-19, enrolled during active disease. The donor label of this sample is uncertain.

CDR3 sequence (DNA): TGTGCCAGCAGTTGGTCCGCCCCGGGAGAGCAGTACTTC. This translates into CASSWSAPGEQYF. The chain couples TRBV6-6 to TRBJ2-7; D possibly corresponds to TRBD2 (5 bases). Looked up from germline, CDR1 is MNHNY and CDR2 is SVGAGI (reference sequence). Trimming left V 4 bases short and J 7 bases short, with 14 bases between. The CDR3 is 13 residues long.

This chain's CDR3 is CASSVTSVQLYNEQFF. In DNA form, the CDR3 reads TGTGCCAGCAGCGTTACTAGCGTCCAACTCTACAATGAGCAGTTCTTC. The V gene is TRBV9, the J gene TRBJ2-1, with 7 positions matching TRBD2. V shed 2 bases and J 3 bases; nucleotides not matched to a gene: 8. Germline lookup yields CDR1 SGDLS and CDR2 YYNGEE. The CDR3 runs to 16 residues.

This sequence joins TRBV29-1 and TRBJ1-4; D call uncertain. Trimming cost V 1 base and J 8 bases, with 14 bases left between them. CDR1 is SQVTM, CDR2 ANQGSEA, per germline. The CDR3 runs 14 residues. As DNA, the CDR3 is TGCAGCGTTGAAGGGGCCGTAAGAGAGGAAAAACTGTTTTTT. This translates into CSVEGAVREEKLFF.

This clone appeared a single time. The V and J genes are TRBV6-5 and TRBJ1-6; D gene ambiguous. The germline V and J ends were trimmed by 4 bases and 8 bases, with 12 bases remaining between them. In germline, CDR1 is MNHEY, CDR2 SVGAGI. The CDR3 runs to 14 residues. The CDR3 loop is CASSWAREDSPLHF. CDR3 nucleotides: TGTGCCAGCAGTTGGGCCAGAGAAGATTCACCCCTCCACTTT.

This clone was seen only a few times. This chain connects TRBV6-2 or TRBV6-3 to TRBJ2-2, with 11 bases matching TRBD1. The CDR3 extends over 16 amino acids. Looked up from germline, CDR1 is MNHEY and CDR2 is SVGEGT. Trimming cost V 6 bases and J 6 bases; bases outside gene matches: 9. CDR3 in DNA: TGTGCCAGCAGCGAAGGCCCGGGACAGGGGGCCGGGGAGCTGTTTTTT. Encoded protein: CASSEGPGQGAGELFF.

About this clone: The identical CDR3 is also encoded by other nucleotide sequences in the sample. The rearrangement uses TRBV28 and TRBJ2-5; 11 nucleotides agree with TRBD2. Germline CDR1 and CDR2: MDHEN and SYDVKM. Trimming removed 5 bases from V and 1 base from J; junction bases left unmatched: 6. This CDR3 has 16 amino acids. The CDR3 DNA reads as TGTGCCAGCAGTACTCTAGCGGGAGGTCCCCAAGAGACCCAGTACTTC. Translation gives CASSTLAGGPQETQYF.

The chain employs TRBV28 and TRBJ2-7; 10 positions agree with TRBD1. This CDR3 is built from 16 residues. Germline V gene lookup returns CDR1 MDHEN and CDR2 SYDVKM. Losses at the gene ends were 2 bases for V and 0 bases for J; bases not matched to a gene: 4. The CDR3 here is CASSLRDRGISYEQYF. CDR3 DNA sequence: TGTGCCAGCAGTTTAAGGGACAGGGGTATCTCCTACGAGCAGTACTTC.

The chain employs TRBV9 and TRBJ1-6, with a weak D call TRBD1 (5 bases). V dropped 0 bases and J dropped 10 bases, with 14 bases sitting between them. CDR1 is SGDLS and CDR2 is YYNGEE in the germline V gene. The CDR3 is 15 amino acids. CDR3 sequence reads: CASSVVGGDGSPLHF. Written as DNA, the CDR3 is TGTGCCAGCAGCGTAGTAGGAGGGGACGGGTCACCCCTCCACTTT.

This clone was seen only once. The chain has TRBV25-1 and TRBJ1-4; D not certain. Trimming took off 1 base at V and 8 bases at J, with 8 bases between the two ends. This CDR3 is built from 13 residues. CDR1 and CDR2 from the germline V gene are MGHDK and SYGVNS. The CDR3 loop reads CASSEFGEEKLFF. For the CDR3, the DNA is TGTGCCAGCAGTGAATTCGGAGAAGAAAAACTGTTTTTT.

V gene TRBV27 combines with J gene TRBJ1-2, with D perhaps TRBD1 (5 bases). V was cut by 5 bases and J by 4 bases, with 20 bases left in between. The CDR3 has 16 amino acids. Germline V lookup: CDR1 MNHEY, CDR2 SMNVEV (reference sequence). CDR3 residues: CASSPKYRGDIYGYTF. The CDR3 DNA reads TGTGCCAGCAGTCCGAAATACCGGGGGGATATCTATGGCTACACCTTC.

This chain joins TRBV19 and TRBJ1-4; 7 bases map to TRBD1. The CDR3 runs to 15 residues. J lost 6 bases, V lost 6 bases, and 10 bases had no gene match. The germline CDR1 and CDR2 sequences are LNHDA and SQIVND (reference sequence). CDR3 DNA sequence: TGTGCCAGTAGGGTCGACCGGGACAGAGATGAAAAACTGTTTTTT. Translated: CASRVDRDRDEKLFF.

This chain links TRBV7-2 with TRBJ2-6; a possible D gene is TRBD1 (6 bases). The CDR3 loop spans 16 amino acids. Germline V gene lookup returns CDR1 SGHTA and CDR2 FQGNSA. Trimming left V 5 bases short and J 2 bases short, with 13 bases between. For the CDR3, the DNA is TGTGCCAGCAGCCTTAGTTCAGGGGCTGGGGCCAACGTCCTGACTTTC. Encoded protein: CASSLSSGAGANVLTF.

This clone occurred once. This chain uses TRBV7-3 with TRBJ2-1; 7 bases are a match to TRBD2. Germline V gene lookup returns CDR1 SGHTA and CDR2 FQGTGA. V gave up 0 bases and J gave up 4 bases; unmatched junction bases: 3. There are 15 residues in the CDR3. This chain's CDR3 is CASSLTAGSYNEQFF. CDR3 bases: TGTGCCAGCAGCTTAACAGCGGGGTCATACAATGAGCAGTTCTTC. Full variable domain (rest looked up from reference TRBV7-3 and TRBJ2-1): GAGVSQTPSNKVTEKGKYVELRCDPISGHTALYWYRQSLGQGPEFLIYFQGTGAADDSGLPNDRFFAVRPEGSVSTLKIQRTERGDSAVYLCASSLTAGSYNEQFFGPGTRLTVL.

This chain uses TRBV3-1 (or the pseudogene TRBV3-2) with TRBJ2-7; 7 bases line up with TRBD2. This CDR3 contains 15 residues. The trim removed 1 base at V and 5 bases at J, leaving 8 bases unmatched. Per germline, CDR1 LGHDT and CDR2 YNNKEL (reference sequence). CDR3 protein: CASSQGTRRIDEQYF. The CDR3 DNA reads as TGTGCCAGCAGCCAAGGGACTAGAAGGATCGACGAGCAGTACTTC.

The gene calls are TRBV11-2 and TRBJ2-1; D is possibly TRBD2 (6 bases). The CDR3 is made up of 15 amino acids. V was pared by 3 bases and J by 1 base, with 10 bases between. The germline gives CDR1 SGHAT, CDR2 FQNNGV. CDR3 nucleotide sequence: TGTGCCAGCAGCTTTAGCGGTCCATCCTACAATGAGCAGTTCTTC. Amino acid sequence: CASSFSGPSYNEQFF.

The V gene is TRBV6-5, the J gene TRBJ2-2; 12 positions match TRBD2. From germline, CDR1 is MNHEY and CDR2 SVGAGI. V lost 10 bases to trimming and J lost 1 base; unmatched junction nucleotides: 4. This CDR3 is 15 amino acids long. CDR3 DNA sequence: TGTGCCACTCAGGGACTAGCGGGGAACACCGGGGAGCTGTTTTTT. This codes for CATQGLAGNTGELFF.

The CDR3 DNA reads as TGTGCCGGTACCACAGGTCACACTGAAGCTTTCTTT. It yields the protein CAGTTGHTEAFF. This sequence joins TRBV30 and TRBJ1-1; D might be TRBD1 (5 bases). The CDR3 spans 12 residues. Germline V gene lookup returns CDR1 GTSNPN and CDR2 SVGIG (reference sequence). V gave up 8 bases and J gave up 3 bases, with 13 bases separating them.

V usage is TRBV18 and J usage is TRBJ1-3; D is uncertain. Trimming took off 1 base at V and 7 bases at J, with 8 bases between the two ends. The germline V gene encodes CDR1 KGHSH and CDR2 LQKENI. The CDR3 totals 13 residues. The CDR3 coding sequence is TGTGCCAGCTCACCACAGGGCGGGAACACCATATATTTT. As protein: CASSPQGGNTIYF.

The chain uses TRBV18 and TRBJ1-4; TRBD1 agrees at 7 bases. The CDR3 runs to 13 residues. J was trimmed by 15 bases and V by 8 bases; bases with no gene match: 15. The V gene's germline CDR1 is KGHSH and CDR2 LQKENI. CDR3 nucleotide sequence: TGTGCCAGCCGCACAGGGGCCAGAAAAGAGGTGTTTTTT. Translating gives CASRTGARKEVFF.

Notes on this clone: The sample has other DNA sequences that encode this CDR3 too. The chain recombines TRBV3-1 (or the pseudogene TRBV3-2) with TRBJ2-7, with TRBD2 identical over 10 bases. J was trimmed by 1 base and V by 2 bases; bases with no gene match: 2. Germline V gene lookup returns CDR1 LGHDT and CDR2 YNNKEL (reference sequence). CDR3 length: 15 amino acids. The CDR3 reads CASSQTSGASYEQYF. CDR3 coding DNA: TGTGCCAGCAGCCAAACTAGCGGGGCGTCCTACGAGCAGTACTTC.

This clone turned up a few times. CDR3 bases: TGTGCCAGCAGACGTACTAGCGGGACCTCAGATACGCAGTATTTT. Its translation is CASRRTSGTSDTQYF. The chain links TRBV27 to TRBJ2-3, with 10 bases that match TRBD2. The CDR3 length is 15 residues. Germline V CDR1 and CDR2: MNHEY, SMNVEV (reference sequence). With 6 bases clipped from V and 4 bases from J, the junction kept 7 bases outside the gene matches.

The chain links TRBV2 to TRBJ2-7, with 8 bases aligning to TRBD2. Unmatched junction bases numbered 15, after V lost 6 bases and J lost 8 bases. CDR3 length: 15 residues. Germline V gene lookup returns CDR1 SNHLY and CDR2 FYNNEI. For the CDR3, the DNA is TGTGCCAGCAGCGGCGGACTAGCCGGCACTGGCAAGCAGTACTTC. Its protein product is CASSGGLAGTGKQYF.

The V call is TRBV7-2, the J call TRBJ2-5, with 14 bases that match TRBD2. CDR1 and CDR2 (germline): SGHTA, FQGNSA. There are 16 residues in the CDR3. Germline trimming cut 4 bases from V and 5 bases from J; bases unmatched to any gene: 6. DNA for the CDR3: TGTGCCAGCAGCTCCGGGACTAGCGGGAGCCCCGAGACCCAGTACTTC. It is translated as CASSSGTSGSPETQYF.

The chain recombines TRBV6-2 or TRBV6-3 with TRBJ2-5; D is uncertain. This CDR3 comprises 15 residues. CDR1 MNHEY and CDR2 SVGEGT come from the germline V gene. V gave up 4 bases and J gave up 3 bases, with 15 bases separating them. The CDR3 spells CASSSQAPTKETQYF. Written as DNA, the CDR3 is TGTGCCAGCAGTTCCCAGGCTCCCACCAAAGAGACCCAGTACTTC.

The chain combines TRBV6-5 with TRBJ2-7, with TRBD2 matching over 8 bases. Germline V gene lookup returns CDR1 MNHEY and CDR2 SVGAGI. The CDR3 loop spans 16 amino acids. J was trimmed by 4 bases and V by 4 bases; bases with no gene match: 12. In DNA form, the CDR3 reads TGTGCCAGCAGTTCCCCGGGGGGTGCGGGAGGTTACGAGCAGTACTTC. It encodes CASSSPGGAGGYEQYF.

V is TRBV2 and J is TRBJ2-7; 8 bases fit TRBD1. V lost 4 bases, J lost 4 bases, and 6 bases stayed unmatched. The CDR3 runs 14 residues. CDR1 and CDR2 (germline): SNHLY, FYNNEI. The CDR3 loop is CASSGQGRLYEQYF. The CDR3 region has the DNA TGTGCCAGCAGTGGACAGGGGCGCCTGTACGAGCAGTACTTC.

V usage is TRBV3-1 (or the pseudogene TRBV3-2) and J usage is TRBJ1-3, with D possibly matching TRBD1 (5 bases). This CDR3 spans 16 amino acids. V was shortened by 0 bases and J by 2 bases, with 11 bases between the two germline ends. The germline V gene has CDR1 LGHDT and CDR2 YNNKEL (reference sequence). CDR3 residues: CASSQEAGPTGNTIYF. DNA of the CDR3: TGTGCCAGCAGCCAAGAAGCAGGGCCCACTGGAAACACCATATATTTT.

The rearrangement links TRBV5-1 to TRBJ2-7; 8 nucleotides align to TRBD2. Looked up from germline, CDR1 is SGHRS and CDR2 is YFSETQ. J lost 0 bases, V lost 0 bases, and 2 bases had no gene match. The CDR3 totals 15 residues. The CDR3 nucleotides read TGCGCCAGCAGCTTGGATGCGGGAGGCTCCTACGAGCAGTACTTC. As protein: CASSLDAGGSYEQYF.

Here the CDR3 reads CSASGASGYTF. The CDR3, as DNA: TGCAGTGCTAGTGGGGCATCGGGCTACACCTTC. The chain uses TRBV20-1 and TRBJ1-2; D perhaps matches TRBD1 (5 bases). The CDR3 length is 11 residues. V shed 3 bases and J shed 8 bases, with 10 bases lying between them. The germline gives CDR1 DFQATT, CDR2 SNEGSKA (reference sequence).

This chain connects TRBV19 to TRBJ1-6, with 8 nucleotides matching TRBD1. Trimming removed 6 bases from V and 8 bases from J; junction bases left unmatched: 9. The V gene's germline CDR1 is LNHDA and CDR2 SQIVND (reference sequence). CDR3 length: 15 residues. Here the CDR3 DNA reads TGTGCCAGTAGCTCCACGCAGGGGGCGGATTCACCCCTCCACTTT. This sequence encodes CASSSTQGADSPLHF. The whole variable domain, remainder taken from reference TRBV19 and TRBJ1-6, is DGGITQSPKYLFRKEGQNVTLSCEQNLNHDAMYWYRQDPGQGLRLIYYSQIVNDFQKGDIAEGYSVSREKKESFPLTVTSAQKNPTAFYLCASSSTQGADSPLHFGNGTRLTVT.